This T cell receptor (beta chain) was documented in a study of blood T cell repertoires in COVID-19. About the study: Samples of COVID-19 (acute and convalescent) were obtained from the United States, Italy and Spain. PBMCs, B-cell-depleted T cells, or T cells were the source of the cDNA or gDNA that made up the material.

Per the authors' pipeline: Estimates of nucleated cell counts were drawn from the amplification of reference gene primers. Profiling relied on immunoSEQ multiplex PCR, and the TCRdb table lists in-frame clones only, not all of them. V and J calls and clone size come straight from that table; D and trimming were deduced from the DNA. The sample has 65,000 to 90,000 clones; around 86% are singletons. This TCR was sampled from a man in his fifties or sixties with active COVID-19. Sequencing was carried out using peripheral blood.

The CDR3 here is CASSYSRQGPYEQYF. CDR3 sequence (DNA): TGTGCCAGCAGTTACTCAAGACAGGGGCCCTACGAGCAGTACTTC. This chain connects TRBV6-5 to TRBJ2-7; 8 nucleotides align to TRBD1. This CDR3 is 15 amino acids long. Germline lookup yields CDR1 MNHEY and CDR2 SVGAGI. Trimming removed 0 bases from V and 2 bases from J; junction bases left unmatched: 3.